Shown below are 18 T cell receptor beta chains from a single sample sequenced in a study of T cells in localized non-small cell lung cancer. Measured with immunoSEQ multiplex PCR; TCRdb has only the in-frame clones, and not every one. This table holds tens of thousands of clones, nearly 80% found once. The sequencing used peripheral blood, collected before any cancer treatment. The origin of the receptors is a male donor older than 55 with stage II squamous cell lung carcinoma.

The sample holds a few counts of this clone. The chain uses TRBV18 and TRBJ2-5; 8 nucleotides line up with TRBD1. CDR1 is KGHSH and CDR2 is LQKENI in the germline V gene. This CDR3 comprises 14 residues. V was pared by 3 bases and J by 3 bases, with 3 bases of the junction left unmatched. CDR3 DNA: TGTGCCAGCTCACCCCCGACAGGGGAAGAGACCCAGTACTTC. Protein: CASSPPTGEETQYF.

The J gene is TRBJ1-1, the V gene TRBV7-9; D may be TRBD1 (5 bases). The CDR3 covers 15 residues. Germline V gives CDR1 SEHNR, CDR2 FQNEAQ (reference sequence). Trimming removed 6 bases at V and 2 bases at J, with 16 bases between. The DNA for the CDR3 is TGTGCCAGCAGTTACTTGAACAGGAGTAACACTGAAGCTTTCTTT. Translation gives CASSYLNRSNTEAFF.

V and J are TRBV6-1 and TRBJ1-5, with D unresolved. V was cut by 2 bases and J by 10 bases, with 15 bases left in between. Looked up from germline, CDR1 is MNHNS and CDR2 is SASEGT. The CDR3 extends over 14 amino acids. The CDR3 here is CASSENGIREPQHF. CDR3 DNA sequence: TGTGCCAGCAGTGAAAATGGTATCCGTGAACCCCAGCATTTT.

The chain has TRBV19 and TRBJ2-4, with TRBD1 matching over 9 bases. Per the germline V gene, CDR1 is LNHDA and CDR2 is SQIVND (reference sequence). The J segment lost 9 bases and the V segment lost 7 bases, leaving 4 bases of the junction unmatched. CDR3 length: 12 residues. As DNA, the CDR3 is TGTGCCAGTAACGACAGGGGGAGCATTCAGTACTTC. Protein: CASNDRGSIQYF.

The rearrangement links TRBV6-4 to TRBJ1-6; D uncertain. CDR3 size: 14 residues. V was pared by 6 bases and J by 8 bases, with 14 bases between. Germline V gives CDR1 MRHNA, CDR2 SNTAGT. CDR3 sequence: CASRGKQRDSPLHF. As DNA, the CDR3 is TGTGCCAGCAGGGGAAAGCAGAGGGATTCACCCCTCCACTTT.

The chain carries TRBV4-1 and TRBJ2-3; D is possibly TRBD2 (5 bases). With 0 bases removed from V and 9 bases from J, the gap between germline ends came to 13 bases. The CDR3 is made up of 14 amino acids. Germline loops: CDR1 MGHRA, CDR2 YSYEKL. The DNA for the CDR3 is TGCGCCAGCAGCCAAGACCTGGCTAGCTCAACGCAGTATTTT. Protein: CASSQDLASSTQYF.

This chain joins TRBV6-1 and TRBJ1-5, with 7 bases identical to TRBD1. The CDR3 is 18 amino acids. Germline values: CDR1 MNHNS, CDR2 SASEGT. Trimming took 0 bases from V and 0 from J; bases not matched to a gene: 8. The CDR3 loop reads CASSEAPGTAYSNQPQHF. The CDR3 DNA is TGTGCCAGCAGTGAAGCGCCTGGGACAGCCTATAGCAATCAGCCCCAGCATTTT.

The rearrangement uses TRBV18 and TRBJ1-2; 8 nucleotides match TRBD1. Germline lookup yields CDR1 KGHSH and CDR2 LQKENI. The CDR3 contains 15 residues. Trimming at V came to 2 bases and at J to 8 bases, leaving 10 bases not matched to a gene. CDR3 amino acids: CASSPIGQGMSGYTF. In nucleotides, the CDR3 is TGTGCCAGCTCACCAATAGGACAGGGAATGAGCGGCTACACCTTC.

This chain connects TRBV5-6 to TRBJ1-5, with TRBD1 matching 7 bases. V shed 3 bases and J 4 bases; nucleotides not matched to a gene: 7. The CDR3 length is 15 residues. The V gene's germline CDR1 is SGHDT and CDR2 YYEEEE. The CDR3 region has the DNA TGTGCCAGCAGCTCTCCCGGGGACAGAAATCAGCCCCAGCATTTT. Protein product: CASSSPGDRNQPQHF.

This chain connects TRBV5-1 to TRBJ2-1, with 11 positions matching TRBD2. The V and J ends lost 4 bases and 0 bases, in that order; junction bases with no gene match: 3. CDR1 SGHRS and CDR2 YFSETQ come from the germline V gene. This CDR3 is built from 16 residues. This chain's CDR3 is CASSPSGGSSYNEQFF. CDR3 DNA: TGCGCCAGCAGCCCTAGCGGGGGGAGCTCCTACAATGAGCAGTTCTTC.

The rearrangement uses TRBV9 and TRBJ2-7; D not certain. This CDR3 has 15 amino acids. The germline gives CDR1 SGDLS, CDR2 YYNGEE. V lost 4 bases and J 0 bases, leaving 14 bases between the germline ends. The CDR3 sequence: CASSQSTESSYEQYF. The CDR3 DNA reads TGTGCCAGCAGCCAGTCAACAGAGAGCTCCTACGAGCAGTACTTC.

J is TRBJ2-1 and V is TRBV10-3, with D perhaps TRBD1 or TRBD2 (5 bases each). Germline V gives CDR1 ENHRY, CDR2 SYGVKD. This CDR3 has 14 amino acids. With 4 bases removed from V and 5 bases from J, the gap between germline ends came to 12 bases. The CDR3 DNA follows: TGTGCCATCAGTGCCCTGGGGGTTAACAATGAGCAGTTCTTC. Residues: CAISALGVNNEQFF.

The J gene is TRBJ1-3, the V gene TRBV18; D not certain. The CDR3 runs to 15 residues. V lost 4 bases and J lost 13, with 23 bases in between. CDR1 and CDR2 from the germline V gene are KGHSH and LQKENI. The CDR3 reads CASSLGESQGRLIYF. The CDR3 coding sequence is TGTGCCAGCTCACTCGGCGAGTCCCAAGGTCGGCTAATATATTTT. The complete variable domain, with remaining parts taken from reference TRBV18 and TRBJ1-3, reads NAGVMQNPRHLVRRRGQEARLRCSPMKGHSHVYWYRQLPEEGLKFMVYLQKENIIDESGMPKERFSAEFPKEGPSILRIQQVVRGDSAAYFCASSLGESQGRLIYFGEGSWLTVV.

The chain uses TRBV7-3 and TRBJ1-3; TRBD1 might be the D (6 bases). V lost 5 bases to trimming and J lost 2 bases, with 13 bases between them. This CDR3 has 15 residues. Germline loops: CDR1 SGHTA, CDR2 FQGTGA. Written as DNA, the CDR3 is TGTGCCAGCAGCCCACAAACAGGGCCTGGAAACACCATATATTTT. As protein: CASSPQTGPGNTIYF.

The chain has TRBV11-3 and TRBJ2-1, with D uncertain. There are 16 residues in the CDR3. Trimming stripped 1 base from V and 0 bases from J, with 10 bases between. Germline CDR1 reads SGHNT; CDR2 reads YENEEA. The CDR3: CASSLVFRSSYNEQFF. In DNA, the CDR3 is TGTGCCAGCAGCTTAGTGTTCAGGTCCTCCTACAATGAGCAGTTCTTC.

Worth noting for this clone: In this CDR3 the conserved last residue, phenylalanine or tryptophan, is missing, so a read error is likely. Because the CDR3's place on the DNA is in doubt, the DNA is left out and the CDR3 is given as listed by TCRdb. The chain carries TRBV2 and TRBJ2-7. Germline V gives CDR1 SNHLY, CDR2 FYNNEI. The CDR3 region is 12 residues in length, termini included. CDR3 loop: CASSYGTQTLSP.

The rearrangement uses TRBV5-4 and TRBJ1-3; 7 nucleotides line up with TRBD1. The length of the CDR3 is 16 residues. Per the germline V gene, CDR1 is SGHNT and CDR2 is YYREEE (reference sequence). The junction had 7 bases not matched to a gene; V was cut back by 4 bases and J by 0 bases. CDR3 nucleotide sequence: TGTGCCAGCAGCCTAATGGGACAGATCTCTGGAAACACCATATATTTT. It specifies CASSLMGQISGNTIYF.

The chain combines TRBV12-5 with TRBJ2-2, with 10 bases aligning to TRBD2. V was pared by 3 bases and J by 7 bases, with 2 bases of the junction left unmatched. Germline V gives CDR1 LGHNT, CDR2 FRNRAP. The CDR3 consists of 14 residues. The CDR3 loop is CASGLAGGSGELFF. CDR3 nucleotide sequence: TGTGCTAGTGGTTTAGCGGGAGGGAGCGGGGAGCTGTTTTTT.